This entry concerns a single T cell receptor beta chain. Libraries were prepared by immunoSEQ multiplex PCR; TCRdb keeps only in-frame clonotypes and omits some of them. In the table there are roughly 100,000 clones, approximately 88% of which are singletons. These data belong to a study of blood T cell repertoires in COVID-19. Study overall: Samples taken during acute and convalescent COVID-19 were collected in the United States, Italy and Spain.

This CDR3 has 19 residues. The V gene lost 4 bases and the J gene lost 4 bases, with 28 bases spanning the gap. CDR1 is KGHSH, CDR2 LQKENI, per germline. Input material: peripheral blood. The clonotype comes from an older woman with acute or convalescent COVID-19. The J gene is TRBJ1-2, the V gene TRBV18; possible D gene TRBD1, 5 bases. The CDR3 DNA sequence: TGTGCCAGCTCACGGGCCGAAGTGATGCAGGGTGCCCTCCTCTATGGCTACACCTTC. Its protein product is CASSRAEVMQGALLYGYTF.